What follows are 21 T cell receptor beta chains derived from one specimen sequenced in a study of CD8+ T cells in alopecia areata. cDNA reverse transcribed from extracted RNA served as the sequencing template. Produced via immunoSEQ multiplex PCR; TCRdb's table is partial and in-frame only. This table holds 210,000 or so clones, approximately 72% found once. Specified treatment: oral pan-JAK inhibitor, 5-10 mg twice daily. Sequences were derived from CD4+ T cells sorted from blood, sampled between weeks 43 and 45, from a patient treated with tofacitinib. The receptors were sampled from a human donor with alopecia areata.

The rearrangement links TRBV28 to TRBJ1-2; 8 nucleotides agree with TRBD1. The CDR3 spans 13 residues. V was clipped by 6 bases and J by 4 bases; unmatched bases: 4. Germline CDR1 reads MDHEN; CDR2 reads SYDVKM. The CDR3: CASSSGQGYGYTF. The CDR3 DNA follows: TGTGCCAGCAGCTCCGGACAGGGCTATGGCTACACCTTC.

This clone has a handful of counts. V gene TRBV9 combines with J gene TRBJ1-6, with 8 bases identical to TRBD1. The CDR3 is made up of 15 amino acids. Germline CDR1 SGDLS, CDR2 YYNGEE. V was pared by 1 base and J by 7 bases, with 4 bases of the junction left unmatched. The CDR3 nucleotides are TGTGCCAGCAGCGTACAGACAGGGGCAAATTCACCCCTCCACTTT. This gives the protein CASSVQTGANSPLHF.

The chain employs TRBV12-5 and TRBJ1-1; possible D gene TRBD1, 6 bases. The V and J ends lost 4 bases and 4 bases respectively, with 13 bases between them. The CDR3 totals 14 residues. Germline values: CDR1 LGHNT, CDR2 FRNRAP. For the CDR3, the DNA is TGTGCTAGTGGTTCCGTACCAGGGGCCACTGAAGCTTTCTTT. This codes for CASGSVPGATEAFF.

This clone appeared a single time. V gene TRBV5-1 combines with J gene TRBJ2-1; TRBD2 matches 9 bases. The length of the CDR3 is 16 residues. After removal of 6 bases from V and 9 bases from J, the junction contained 16 bases not matched to a gene. Germline V gene lookup returns CDR1 SGHRS and CDR2 YFSETQ. Here the CDR3 reads CASTQAASGAYGEQFF. CDR3 sequence (DNA): TGCGCCAGCACCCAAGCGGCTAGCGGGGCTTACGGTGAGCAGTTCTTC.

The chain employs TRBV29-1 and TRBJ2-4, with D perhaps matching TRBD2 (6 bases). The CDR3 contains 13 residues. Per germline, CDR1 SQVTM and CDR2 ANQGSEA. Trimming took 4 bases from V and 6 from J, leaving 13 bases between them. The CDR3: CSVGGGTRNIQYF. Here the CDR3 DNA reads TGCAGCGTTGGTGGAGGGACCCGAAACATTCAGTACTTC.

The chain carries TRBV29-1 and TRBJ1-2; weak D call: TRBD1 (5 bases). There are 13 residues in the CDR3. Trimming cost V 5 bases and J 2 bases, with 12 bases left between them. The germline CDR1 and CDR2 sequences are SQVTM and ANQGSEA. CDR3: CSVPERGNYGYTF. CDR3 nucleotide sequence: TGCAGCGTTCCAGAGCGGGGGAACTATGGCTACACCTTC.

This clone has a handful of counts. At one boundary the junction diverges from the germline segment, which might be a read error. V gene TRBV29-1 combines with J gene TRBJ2-3; the D gene is possibly TRBD1 (6 bases). CDR1 and CDR2 from the germline V gene are SQVTM and ANQGSEA. The CDR3 has 13 residues. For the CDR3, the DNA is TGCAGCGCTGAAGACAGGCTCACAGATACGCAGTATTTT. The encoded protein is CSAEDRLTDTQYF.

The genes are TRBV7-9 and TRBJ2-5; D is ambiguous. Per germline, CDR1 SEHNR and CDR2 FQNEAQ (reference sequence). V was cut by 9 bases and J by 5 bases, with 16 bases left in between. The CDR3 contains 13 residues. CDR3 nucleotide sequence: TGTGCCAGTGTCAAAGGAATTCGGGAGACCCAGTACTTC. Its protein is CASVKGIRETQYF.

The chain joins TRBV30 to TRBJ2-7; a possible D gene is TRBD1 (6 bases). Germline CDR1 and CDR2: GTSNPN and SVGIG (reference sequence). The CDR3 sequence is 13 residues long. The germline V and J ends were trimmed by 3 bases and 2 bases, with 11 bases remaining between them. The chain's CDR3 is CAWSRGVPYEQYF. The CDR3 coding sequence is TGTGCCTGGAGCAGGGGAGTCCCCTACGAGCAGTACTTC. The complete variable domain, with remaining parts taken from reference TRBV30 and TRBJ2-7, reads SQTIHQWPATLVQPVGSPLSLECTVEGTSNPNLYWYRQAAGRGLQLLFYSVGIGQISSEVPQNLSASRPQDRQFILSSKKLLLSDSGFYLCAWSRGVPYEQYFGPGTRLTVT.

This clone was seen a handful of times. The chain has TRBV7-2 and TRBJ2-1, with D perhaps being TRBD1 or TRBD2 (6 bases each). Germline lookup yields CDR1 SGHTA and CDR2 FQGNSA. V dropped 5 bases and J dropped 4 bases, with 15 bases sitting between them. The CDR3 loop spans 15 amino acids. The CDR3 is CASSPRLGGYNEQFF. CDR3 DNA: TGTGCCAGCAGCCCCCGACTAGGGGGGTACAATGAGCAGTTCTTC.

As regards this clone: The germline gene is not matched at one end of the junction; a read error may be the cause. The rearrangement joins TRBV4-3 to TRBJ1-1, with D uncertain. The CDR3 has 13 residues. CDR1 is LGHNA, CDR2 YSLEER, per germline. In DNA form, the CDR3 reads TGCGCCAGCAGCCACCGCCCTAACAGTGAAGCTTTCTTT. It is translated as CASSHRPNSEAFF.

This chain links TRBV29-1 with TRBJ1-1, with D possibly matching TRBD1 (5 bases). V was shortened by 7 bases and J by 4 bases, with 13 bases between the two germline ends. The germline V gene has CDR1 SQVTM and CDR2 ANQGSEA. CDR3 length equals 12 residues. The chain's CDR3 is CSAIGGSTEAFF. The CDR3 DNA reads TGCAGCGCAATCGGGGGAAGCACTGAAGCTTTCTTT.

The chain joins TRBV5-1 to TRBJ2-3; 7 positions agree with TRBD1. Germline lookup yields CDR1 SGHRS and CDR2 YFSETQ. The CDR3 consists of 15 residues. J was trimmed by 1 base and V by 3 bases; bases with no gene match: 5. The DNA of the CDR3 is TGCGCCAGCAGCTCACAGGGGCACGGCACAGATACGCAGTATTTT. This gives the protein CASSSQGHGTDTQYF.

This clone was detected a few times. For the CDR3, the DNA is TGTGCCAGCAGCTTCCCGGGACTAGTCTACACCTTC. Translated, it gives CASSFPGLVYTF. The chain is built from TRBV7-2 and TRBJ1-2; the D gene is possibly TRBD1 (5 bases). There are 12 residues in the CDR3. Trimming pared 3 bases from V and 10 bases from J, leaving 12 bases between. From germline, CDR1 is SGHTA and CDR2 FQGNSA.

There are a few counts of this clone. Other DNA sequences in the same sample also yield this CDR3. The chain carries TRBV9 and TRBJ1-6; TRBD1 aligns across 9 bases. The ends lost 4 bases at V and 10 bases at J; junction bases unmatched: 9. This CDR3 comprises 15 residues. CDR1 is SGDLS, CDR2 YYNGEE, per germline. The CDR3 DNA follows: TGTGCCAGCAGCTCGCAGACAGGGGGGGGGTCACCCCTCCACTTT. Translating gives CASSSQTGGGSPLHF.

The genes are TRBV5-1 and TRBJ2-7; D is ambiguous. Trimming cost V 3 bases and J 4 bases, with 14 bases left between them. Germline loops: CDR1 SGHRS, CDR2 YFSETQ. This CDR3 contains 14 residues. The CDR3 protein is CASSYTPDGYEQYF. CDR3 sequence (DNA): TGCGCCAGCAGCTACACTCCCGACGGGTACGAGCAGTACTTC.

The chain carries TRBV5-1 and TRBJ2-6; D is possibly TRBD1 (7 bases). Deletions cut 4 bases from V and 1 base from J, with 18 bases between. The CDR3 contains 18 residues. The germline V gene has CDR1 SGHRS and CDR2 YFSETQ. CDR3: CASSRGDSSLSGANVLTF. CDR3 in DNA: TGCGCCAGCAGCCGCGGGGACAGCTCCCTATCTGGGGCCAACGTCCTGACTTTC.

This clone was observed a handful of times. V and J are TRBV30 and TRBJ1-1, with D hard to call. CDR1 is GTSNPN, CDR2 SVGIG, per germline (reference sequence). There are 13 residues in the CDR3. Deletions cut 0 bases from V and 1 base from J, with 6 bases between. The CDR3 bases are TGTGCCTGGAGTGTCCAAGCGAACACTGAAGCTTTCTTT. Translation gives CAWSVQANTEAFF.

This clone has a count of ten or more. The chain joins TRBV6-1 to TRBJ1-4, with D tentatively TRBD1 (6 bases). The V and J ends lost 8 bases and 8 bases respectively, with 18 bases between them. This CDR3 comprises 14 residues. Per the germline V gene, CDR1 is MNHNS and CDR2 is SASEGT. This chain's CDR3 is CASGVTGRSEKLFF. The CDR3 DNA reads as TGTGCCAGCGGAGTCACAGGGCGAAGCGAAAAACTGTTTTTT.

Only a few counts were recorded for this clone. The chain links TRBV4-3 to TRBJ2-1, with 8 bases lining up with TRBD2. Trimming took 1 base from V and 7 from J; bases not matched to a gene: 9. The CDR3 extends over 16 amino acids. Per germline, CDR1 LGHNA and CDR2 YSLEER. The CDR3 reads CASSQAGGARRNEQFF. The CDR3 bases are TGCGCCAGCAGCCAAGCCGGGGGGGCCCGACGGAATGAGCAGTTCTTC.

V and J are TRBV18 and TRBJ1-1; no firm D call. The CDR3 contains 14 residues. Germline CDR1 is KGHSH and CDR2 is LQKENI. Deletions cut 5 bases from V and 0 bases from J, with 10 bases between. The chain's CDR3 is CASSVSGVNTEAFF. The CDR3, as DNA: TGTGCCAGCTCAGTCTCGGGTGTGAACACTGAAGCTTTCTTT.